This paragraph covers one T cell receptor beta chain sequence. The table came from immunoSEQ multiplex PCR; TCRdb's copy has only in-frame clones and leaves some out. Of tens of thousands of clones in the sample, approximately 94% were seen once. The CDR3 has 13 residues. Deletions cut 2 bases from V and 5 bases from J, with 9 bases between. The germline gives CDR1 MNHNS, CDR2 SASEGT. This entry comes from a study of T cell changes during pregnancy in multiple sclerosis. The source of this sequence is a female donor with multiple sclerosis, enrolled in a pregnancy study. Sample: CD4+ T cells from peripheral blood mononuclear cells, taken in the third trimester of pregnancy. This chain joins TRBV6-1 and TRBJ2-5, with D uncertain. The CDR3 coding sequence is TGTGCCAGCAGTGAAAGCTACCGGGAGACCCAGTACTTC. This codes for CASSESYRETQYF.